This T cell receptor beta chain was retrieved from a study of CD8+ T cells in alopecia areata. RNA, once extracted, was reverse transcribed into cDNA for use as the sequencing template. Some clones are missing from TCRdb's copy, which holds only in-frame ones; the method was immunoSEQ multiplex PCR. The table lists roughly 120,000 clones, approximately 38% of them singletons. CDR1 and CDR2 (germline): SNHLY, FYNNEI. The CDR3 covers 12 residues. With 6 bases removed from V and 4 bases from J, the gap between germline ends came to 10 bases. Study outcomes and limitations: Elevated clonality characterized lesional scalp relative to normal scalp, particularly in alopecia totalis/universalis.

The table lists this clone with a few counts. Its antigen is not identified. The receptor's source is a human donor with alopecia areata. Sequences were obtained from CD4+ T cells sorted from blood. The rearrangement joins TRBV2 to TRBJ2-7; possibly TRBD1 or TRBD2 for D (5 bases each). The CDR3 nucleotides are TGTGCCAGCAGGGGGGTCTCGTACGAGCAGTACTTC. This sequence encodes CASRGVSYEQYF.